This paragraph reports one T cell receptor beta chain. The V gene lost 5 bases and the J gene lost 2 bases, with 13 bases spanning the gap. Germline-derived CDR1 and CDR2 are SGHAT and FQNNGV. The CDR3 is 14 amino acids. This record comes from a study of blood T cell repertoires in COVID-19. The repertoire was sequenced with immunoSEQ multiplex PCR; TCRdb's copy has only in-frame clones and lacks some. The table records some 150,000 clones, about 80% of them present only once. The sequence was obtained from a woman aged 18-30 years who had been exposed to COVID-19. This chain uses TRBV11-2 with TRBJ2-7, with D perhaps TRBD2 (6 bases). The sequenced sample was PBMCs or T cells enriched from blood (not recorded which). The chain's CDR3 is CASSVGTGTYEQYF. CDR3 DNA: TGTGCCAGCAGCGTGGGGACTGGTACCTACGAGCAGTACTTC.